This T cell receptor (beta chain) came from a study of cytomegalovirus exposure and HLA in healthy donors. Germline CDR1 and CDR2: SGHKS and YYEKEE (reference sequence). The V end was cut by 1 base, the J end by 7 bases, with 14 bases between. CDR3 length: 15 residues. 60 Vbeta and 13 Jbeta primers were used in PCR. Repertoires were generated with immunoSEQ multiplex PCR, while TCRdb's copy carries only in-frame clones and drops some. The table has 100,000 to 150,000 clones, approximately 81% seen once. The sequencing sample was made of PBMCs. The rearrangement joins TRBV5-5 to TRBJ2-2, with a weak D call TRBD2 (6 bases). This TCR came from a man younger than 35 in good health and CMV-seropositive. CDR3 region: CASSLTGGTGGELFF. The DNA for the CDR3 is TGTGCCAGCAGCTTGACCGGCGGGACGGGCGGGGAGCTGTTTTTT.